Listed below are T cell receptor beta chains from one sample, sequenced in a study of identical twins. TCRdb reanalysed the 5' RACE reads using MiXCR and keeps one entry per CDR3 protein. The sample records around 250,000 distinct CDR3 sequences, approximately 8.3% being singletons. This sample was shared with a second study, whose subject was yellow fever vaccine responses in identical twins.

The sequenced material came from CD8+ T cells sorted from blood. These receptor sequences come from a woman under 30 in good health. CDR3s include the opening cysteine and the closing phenylalanine or tryptophan. Each record gives: V gene, J gene, D gene, clone size, CDR3 protein, CDR3 DNA. D genes are given only for firm matches. Clone size, where shown, is once, few, many, or a class for clones that have expanded.

TRBV5-1	TRBJ2-2	-	-	CASSLLGAKEVTGELFF	TGCGCCAGCAGCTTACTGGGGGCAAAGGAAGTCACCGGGGAGCTGTTTTTT
TRBV6-2/TRBV6-3	TRBJ2-5	TRBD1	few	CASSTLLRSWDRGTETQYF	TGTGCCAGCAGTACCCTGTTGCGGTCTTGGGACAGGGGTACGGAGACCCAGTACTTC
TRBV7-9	TRBJ2-1	TRBD2	-	CASSGLRTSGRKNEQFF	TGTGCCAGCAGCGGTTTGAGGACTAGCGGGAGGAAGAATGAGCAGTTCTTC
TRBV25-1	TRBJ2-7	TRBD2	-	CASSEGPLAGGISYEQYF	TGTGCCAGCAGTGAAGGACCATTGGCGGGAGGAATCTCCTACGAGCAGTACTTC
TRBV4-3	TRBJ2-1	-	many	CASSQEGTGYNEQFF	TGCGCCAGCAGCCAAGAAGGGACTGGATACAATGAGCAGTTCTTC
TRBV12-5	TRBJ1-5	-	many	CASALHAVSNQPQHF	TGTGCTAGTGCCCTACACGCAGTCAGCAATCAGCCCCAGCATTTT
TRBV10-3	TRBJ2-7	-	few	CAISSSGCPYEQYF	TGTGCCATCAGTTCCTCGGGATGCCCCTACGAGCAGTACTTC
TRBV12-3/TRBV12-4	TRBJ2-7	-	many	CASSLALRTADEQYF	TGTGCCAGCAGTTTAGCACTTCGGACAGCCGACGAGCAGTACTTC
TRBV21-1	TRBJ1-3	-	many	CAFHGQRLSGNTIYF	TGTGCCTTCCACGGACAGCGACTCTCTGGAAACACCATATATTTT
TRBV6-2/TRBV6-3	TRBJ2-1	-	many	CASKDNEQFF	TGTGCCAGCAAGGACAATGAGCAGTTCTTC
TRBV20-1	TRBJ2-5	TRBD2	-	CSARDDWRGQETQYF	TGCAGTGCTAGAGATGACTGGCGGGGGCAAGAGACCCAGTACTTC
TRBV9	TRBJ1-6	TRBD1	few	CASSGDSLVYSPLHF	TGTGCCAGCAGCGGGGACAGCTTAGTTTATTCACCCCTCCACTTT
TRBV24-1	TRBJ2-7	TRBD1	-	CATSDPGTGSYEQYF	TGTGCCACCAGTGATCCCGGGACAGGTTCCTACGAGCAGTACTTC
TRBV5-6	TRBJ2-7	TRBD1	few	CASSLIQGADEQYF	TGTGCCAGCAGCTTGATACAGGGGGCCGACGAGCAGTACTTC
TRBV20-1	TRBJ2-3	TRBD2	-	CSAWSLAGPSDTQYF	TGCAGTGCTTGGTCTCTAGCGGGGCCCTCGGATACGCAGTATTTT
TRBV15	TRBJ2-7	-	-	CATSRGPTYVQYF	TGTGCCACCAGCAGGGGGCCTACCTACGTGCAGTACTTC
TRBV29-1	TRBJ2-5	TRBD1	many	CSVTRDSPQETQYF	TGCAGCGTTACCCGGGACAGTCCCCAAGAGACCCAGTACTTC
TRBV20-1	TRBJ1-3	-	-	CSAIGKGSVGNTIYF	TGCAGTGCCATAGGGAAAGGATCGGTCGGAAACACCATATATTTT
TRBV9	TRBJ2-3	-	many	CASTSGQRSTDTQYF	TGTGCCAGCACCTCAGGACAGCGCTCAACAGATACGCAGTATTTT
TRBV24-1	TRBJ2-3	-	-	CATSDLPPRTDTQYF	TGTGCCACCAGTGATTTACCCCCTCGGACAGATACGCAGTATTTT